This T cell receptor (beta chain) was found in a study of tumor-infiltrating lymphocytes in primary liver carcinoma. Starting from roughly 540 ng of total RNA, TCR beta cDNA was produced with a primer in the constant region. Nested multiplex PCR, run for three rounds with slightly modified ARM-PCR, yielded TCR beta libraries. In the first two PCR rounds, TRBV1-TRBV30 forward primers were paired with a C-beta reverse primer, and each round lasted approximately 9 cycles. One entry per CDR3 protein, called by TCRdb with MiXCR from the multiplex PCR reads. The sample yields tens of thousands of distinct CDR3 sequences, 69% seen once. The CDR3 covers 12 residues. Per germline, CDR1 SGHDT and CDR2 YYEEEE. Of note for this clonotype: This may stem from a read error, because a much larger clone lies one nucleotide away.

Bulk tissue was left unsorted, and RNA and DNA were co-extracted from 20-30 mg of it. The rearrangement joins TRBV5-6 to TRBJ1-5; D is uncertain. This sequence originates from a man aged 35 to 55 with primary liver carcinoma and hepatitis B virus infection. The sequenced material came from tumor-adjacent normal liver tissue. The CDR3 coding sequence is TGTGCCATCAGCTTGGTGGATCAGCCCCAGCATTTT. This gives the protein CAISLVDQPQHF.